The 19 T cell receptor beta chains reported below all come from one sample, sequenced in a study of blood T cell repertoires in COVID-19. Produced via immunoSEQ multiplex PCR; TCRdb's table is partial and in-frame only. The sample contains approximately 100,000 clones, 80% to 90% of which appear only once. The sequenced sample was peripheral blood. These TCRs come from a human donor in a cohort sampled during active COVID-19.

The V call is TRBV5-5, the J call TRBJ1-2; 9 positions agree with TRBD1. The CDR3 length is 13 residues. The V gene end was trimmed by 4 bases and the J gene end by 3 bases; junction bases not matched to a gene: 1. Germline CDR1 is SGHKS and CDR2 is YYEKEE (reference sequence). The DNA of the CDR3 is TGTGCCAGCAGCCGGACAGGGGACTATGGCTACACCTTC. It translates to CASSRTGDYGYTF.

This clone was seen a handful of times. The chain recombines TRBV6-2 or TRBV6-3 with TRBJ1-3; tentatively, D is TRBD1 (6 bases). Germline CDR1 is MNHEY and CDR2 is SVGEGT. This CDR3 region has 16 residues. Trimming removed 5 bases at V and 6 bases at J, with 20 bases between. CDR3 sequence (DNA): TGTGCCAGCAGTCAAGGACAGCTTAACCCATCAAACACCATATATTTT. This translates into CASSQGQLNPSNTIYF.

V gene TRBV2 combines with J gene TRBJ1-1, with TRBD1 identical over 8 bases. The CDR3 extends over 12 amino acids. Germline V gene sequence: CDR1 SNHLY, CDR2 FYNNEI. The V segment lost 7 bases and the J segment 6 bases; nucleotides outside the gene matches: 4. Here the CDR3 reads CASTPDRAEAFF. The CDR3 DNA reads TGTGCCAGCACTCCGGACAGGGCTGAAGCTTTCTTT.

The chain joins TRBV28 to TRBJ1-6, with 7 bases matching TRBD1. CDR3 size: 15 residues. Germline assignment: CDR1 MDHEN and CDR2 SYDVKM. Trimming took 6 bases from V and 8 from J; bases not matched to a gene: 10. CDR3 DNA sequence: TGTGCCAGCAGATCCAGACAGGGCATGGATTCACCCCTCCACTTT. Its protein product is CASRSRQGMDSPLHF. The full variable domain, rest sourced from reference TRBV28 and TRBJ1-6, is DVKVTQSSRYLVKRTGEKVFLECVQDMDHENMFWYRQDPGLGLRLIYFSYDVKMKEKGDIPEGYSVSREKKERFSLILESASTNQTSMYLCASRSRQGMDSPLHFGNGTRLTVT.

The gene calls are TRBV5-1 and TRBJ2-6; D remains unclear. There are 15 residues in the CDR3. Germline V lookup: CDR1 SGHRS, CDR2 YFSETQ. V dropped 4 bases and J dropped 2 bases, with 10 bases sitting between them. The CDR3 DNA reads TGCGCCAGCAGCGTAGCTTGGGCTGGGGCCAACGTCCTGACTTTC. This sequence encodes CASSVAWAGANVLTF.

This clone was seen a handful of times. The genes are TRBV3-1 (or the pseudogene TRBV3-2) and TRBJ2-7, with TRBD2 as a possible D gene (5 bases). Trimming took off 2 bases at V and 7 bases at J, with 21 bases between the two ends. Germline assignment: CDR1 LGHDT and CDR2 YNNKEL (reference sequence). The CDR3 sequence is 16 residues long. CDR3 coding DNA: TGTGCCAGCAGCCAATCAGCCGCCTGGCTGACGGGGGAGCAGTACTTC. Translating it yields CASSQSAAWLTGEQYF.

This chain links TRBV3-1 (or the pseudogene TRBV3-2) with TRBJ2-7, with TRBD2 matching over 9 bases. The length of the CDR3 is 14 residues. The germline V gene has CDR1 LGHDT and CDR2 YNNKEL (reference sequence). The junction had 5 bases not matched to a gene; V was cut back by 6 bases and J by 2 bases. The CDR3 sequence is CASSDGTSPYEQYF. Written as DNA, the CDR3 is TGTGCCAGCAGTGATGGGACTAGCCCCTACGAGCAGTACTTC.

V usage is TRBV19 and J usage is TRBJ2-3; 12 bases agree with TRBD2. With 5 bases clipped from V and 6 bases from J, the junction kept 9 bases outside the gene matches. The CDR3 is made up of 16 amino acids. Germline CDR1 reads LNHDA; CDR2 reads SQIVND (reference sequence). CDR3 residues: CASSEGLAGTGDTQYF. CDR3 coding DNA: TGTGCCAGTAGTGAAGGACTAGCGGGGACCGGGGATACGCAGTATTTT.

This clone was counted a few times. The chain employs TRBV27 and TRBJ1-1; TRBD1 might be the D (5 bases). CDR3 length: 15 amino acids. With 4 bases removed from V and 1 base from J, the gap between germline ends came to 13 bases. The germline V gene has CDR1 MNHEY and CDR2 SMNVEV (reference sequence). The DNA for the CDR3 is TGTGCCAGCAGTTCTCCCCGGGGGGGGAACACTGAAGCTTTCTTT. Amino acids: CASSSPRGGNTEAFF.

The rearrangement joins TRBV5-1 to TRBJ1-6; D call uncertain. V was shortened by 1 base and J by 5 bases, with 16 bases between the two germline ends. The CDR3 runs 17 residues. Germline V gene data show CDR1 as SGHRS and CDR2 as YFSETQ. The CDR3 here is CASSLQEGLLNNSPLHF. DNA for the CDR3: TGCGCCAGCAGCTTGCAGGAGGGCCTCCTAAATAATTCACCCCTCCACTTT.

J is TRBJ2-1 and V is TRBV7-2, with D perhaps TRBD2 (6 bases). Deletions cut 4 bases from V and 6 bases from J, with 10 bases between. From germline, CDR1 is SGHTA and CDR2 FQGNSA. The CDR3 has 13 amino acids. The CDR3 loop reads CASSWDGGNEQFF. In DNA form, the CDR3 reads TGTGCCAGCAGCTGGGACGGGGGCAATGAGCAGTTCTTC.

This chain links TRBV3-1 (or the pseudogene TRBV3-2) with TRBJ1-1, with 9 bases identical to TRBD1. This CDR3 has 16 amino acids. Germline V CDR1 and CDR2: LGHDT, YNNKEL (reference sequence). The V segment lost 4 bases and the J segment 2 bases; nucleotides outside the gene matches: 8. CDR3 DNA: TGTGCCAGCAGCCCGGACAGGGGCCGGTATAACACTGAAGCTTTCTTT. Amino acids: CASSPDRGRYNTEAFF.

This chain connects TRBV6-1 to TRBJ2-7, with a weak D call TRBD2 (6 bases). The CDR3 has 14 amino acids. V lost 1 base to trimming and J lost 4 bases, with 11 bases between them. Germline V lookup: CDR1 MNHNS, CDR2 SASEGT. CDR3 coding DNA: TGTGCCAGCAGTGAAGGCGGGGCGATATACGAGCAGTACTTC. Protein product: CASSEGGAIYEQYF.

This rearrangement joins TRBV27 to TRBJ2-7, with 7 nucleotides matching TRBD1. Germline assignment: CDR1 MNHEY and CDR2 SMNVEV (reference sequence). This CDR3 region has 14 residues. J lost 9 bases, V lost 4 bases, and 12 bases had no gene match. The CDR3 is CASSWDSAPLGQYF. The CDR3 DNA sequence: TGTGCCAGCAGTTGGGACAGCGCTCCGCTAGGGCAGTACTTC.

This clone was detected only a few times. The rearrangement joins TRBV7-9 to TRBJ2-7, with 7 bases fitting TRBD1. This CDR3 has 12 residues. Trimming cost V 5 bases and J 6 bases; bases outside gene matches: 4. The germline V gene encodes CDR1 SEHNR and CDR2 FQNEAQ (reference sequence). The CDR3 region is CASSQGVGEQYF. The CDR3 DNA follows: TGTGCCAGCAGCCAGGGGGTGGGCGAGCAGTACTTC.

The genes are TRBV6-5 and TRBJ2-1; D may be TRBD2 (6 bases). Trimming shortened V by 9 bases and J by 0 bases, and 15 bases separated the two germline ends. Germline lookup yields CDR1 MNHEY and CDR2 SVGAGI. The CDR3 is made up of 15 amino acids. In nucleotides, the CDR3 is TGTGCCAGTAGGCGGGACCGAAACTCCTACAATGAGCAGTTCTTC. It codes for CASRRDRNSYNEQFF.

In this sample, this clone turned up a few times. The chain carries TRBV5-5 and TRBJ2-7, with D maybe TRBD2 (6 bases). Trimming left V 0 bases short and J 3 bases short, with 7 bases between. The CDR3 consists of 13 residues. Germline assignment: CDR1 SGHKS and CDR2 YYEKEE (reference sequence). CDR3: CASSLAGSYEQYF. The CDR3 nucleotides are TGTGCCAGCAGCTTGGCCGGGAGCTACGAGCAGTACTTC.

The genes are TRBV30 and TRBJ1-6; TRBD1 aligns across 7 bases. J gave up 7 bases and V 4 bases, and 7 bases lay outside the gene matches. Per the germline V gene, CDR1 is GTSNPN and CDR2 is SVGIG (reference sequence). CDR3 size: 14 residues. CDR3 protein: CAWNTGQPNSPLHF. The CDR3 DNA sequence: TGTGCCTGGAATACGGGACAGCCCAATTCACCCCTCCACTTT.

The chain employs TRBV4-1 and TRBJ1-2; 7 bases are a match to TRBD1. CDR3 length: 14 residues. Germline V gene lookup returns CDR1 MGHRA and CDR2 YSYEKL. V dropped 3 bases and J dropped 4; count of bases not matched to a gene: 5. CDR3 nucleotide sequence: TGCGCCAGCAGCCACCCAGGGACAGCCTATGGCTACACCTTC. Translated: CASSHPGTAYGYTF.